These 32 T cell receptor beta chains came from one sample sequenced in a study of T cells after yellow fever vaccination. TCRdb itself ran the 5' RACE reads through MiXCR, one entry per CDR3 protein. The data hold 300,000 or so distinct CDR3 sequences, with roughly 9% observed a single time. Source: CD4+ T cells sorted from PBMCs, taken 5 days after the yellow fever booster vaccination. The receptors were gathered from a man between 18 and 35 years old who received the YFV17D yellow fever vaccine.

This clonotype has a handful of counts. The rearrangement uses TRBV7-6 and TRBJ2-3; D gene ambiguous. The V and J ends lost 3 bases and 2 bases respectively, with 9 bases between them. The CDR3 is 14 residues long. Per germline, CDR1 SGHVS and CDR2 FNYEAQ. In nucleotides, the CDR3 is TGTGCCAGCAGCTTGGCACAGAACACAGATACGCAGTATTTT. Encoded protein: CASSLAQNTDTQYF. Supplemented by reference TRBV7-6 and TRBJ2-3, the full variable domain reads GAGVSQSPRYKVTKRGQDVALRCDPISGHVSLYWYRQALGQGPEFLTYFNYEAQQDKSGLPNDRFSAERPEGSISTLTIQRTEQRDSAMYRCASSLAQNTDTQYFGPGTRLTVL.

This clonotype was counted between two and nine times. The CDR3 loop reads CASTVRDRGTQYF. Here the CDR3 DNA reads TGTGCCAGCACCGTCAGGGACCGGGGGACCCAGTACTTC. The chain joins TRBV6-2 or TRBV6-3 to TRBJ2-5, with D perhaps being TRBD1 or TRBD2 (5 bases each). Between the trimmed V and J ends, which lost 7 bases and 7 bases, there was a span of 16 bases. The CDR3 is made up of 13 amino acids. The germline gives CDR1 MNHEY, CDR2 SVGEGT.

This clonotype showed up just a few times. The CDR3 sequence is CASSVAPADEQFF. CDR3 DNA: TGTGCCAGCAGCGTAGCTCCCGCCGATGAGCAGTTCTTC. V usage is TRBV9 and J usage is TRBJ2-1; D gene ambiguous. This CDR3 is 13 amino acids long. The V end was cut by 0 bases, the J end by 8 bases, with 9 bases between. Germline V gene lookup returns CDR1 SGDLS and CDR2 YYNGEE.

Many counts were recorded for this clonotype. This chain links TRBV4-1 with TRBJ2-3; no definite D call. The CDR3 extends over 16 amino acids. V lost 2 bases and J lost 0, with 12 bases in between. In germline, CDR1 is MGHRA, CDR2 YSYEKL. This chain's CDR3 is CASSQSRAASTDTQYF. The CDR3 DNA reads TGCGCCAGCAGCCAAAGTCGGGCCGCTAGCACAGATACGCAGTATTTT.

The chain is built from TRBV7-9 and TRBJ1-6; D remains ambiguous. The CDR3 runs to 12 residues. Trimming stripped 10 bases from V and 6 bases from J, with 10 bases between. Germline assignment: CDR1 SEHNR and CDR2 FQNEAQ (reference sequence). CDR3 DNA: TGTGCCACCACTTTTCTTAATTCACCCCTCCACTTT. This encodes CATTFLNSPLHF. Full variable domain (missing parts from reference TRBV7-9 and TRBJ1-6): DTGVSQNPRHKITKRGQNVTFRCDPISEHNRLYWYRQTLGQGPEFLTYFQNEAQLEKSRLLSDRFSAERPKGSFSTLEIQRTEQGDSAMYLCATTFLNSPLHFGNGTRLTVT.

This clonotype showed up just a few times. The rearrangement uses TRBV7-9 and TRBJ2-5; D uncertain. Germline CDR1 reads SEHNR; CDR2 reads FQNEAQ (reference sequence). The V and J ends lost 1 base and 5 bases respectively, with 11 bases between them. The CDR3 has 14 residues. Here the CDR3 reads CASSLERVGETQYF. The DNA of the CDR3 is TGTGCCAGCAGCTTAGAAAGGGTAGGGGAGACCCAGTACTTC.

This clonotype showed up many times. This chain joins TRBV6-6 and TRBJ1-1; D gene ambiguous. Trimming pared 0 bases from V and 7 bases from J, leaving 9 bases between. The CDR3 has 13 amino acids. Per the germline V gene, CDR1 is MNHNY and CDR2 is SVGAGI (reference sequence). The DNA for the CDR3 is TGTGCCAGCAGTTACTCGACGAGTCTTGAAGCTTTCTTT. Translation gives CASSYSTSLEAFF.

This clonotype was detected many times. The rearrangement uses TRBV5-1 and TRBJ2-2; D possibly corresponds to TRBD1 (5 bases). The CDR3 loop spans 14 amino acids. The V end was cut by 2 bases, the J end by 7 bases, with 12 bases between. Germline assignment: CDR1 SGHRS and CDR2 YFSETQ. The CDR3 bases are TGCGCCAGCAGCTTCTCGCAGGGCGGCGGGGAGCTGTTTTTT. It specifies CASSFSQGGGELFF. Full variable domain (rest looked up from reference TRBV5-1 and TRBJ2-2): KAGVTQTPRYLIKTRGQQVTLSCSPISGHRSVSWYQQTPGQGLQFLFEYFSETQRNKGNFPGRFSGRQFSNSRSEMNVSTLELGDSALYLCASSFSQGGGELFFGEGSRLTVL.

The V and J genes are TRBV4-1 and TRBJ1-2, with no clear D. Germline assignment: CDR1 MGHRA and CDR2 YSYEKL. The CDR3 runs 14 residues. Trimming removed 0 bases from V and 8 bases from J, with 13 bases in between. CDR3 loop: CASSQESLKRGYTF. CDR3 DNA sequence: TGCGCCAGCAGCCAAGAGTCCCTAAAGCGGGGCTACACCTTC.

This clonotype was counted a few times. The rearrangement uses TRBV7-7 and TRBJ1-2; 8 positions match TRBD1. Looked up from germline, CDR1 is SSHAT and CDR2 is FNYEAQ (reference sequence). V shed 5 bases, J shed 8 bases, and the junction held 16 bases outside the gene matches. The CDR3 runs 16 residues. This CDR3 reads CASSPWTGSESGGYTF. The DNA for the CDR3 is TGTGCCAGCAGCCCTTGGACAGGGTCGGAATCGGGGGGCTACACCTTC. The entire variable domain, with the rest obtained from reference TRBV7-7 and TRBJ1-2, is as follows: GAGVSQSPRYKVTKRGQDVTLRCDPISSHATLYWYQQALGQGPEFLTYFNYEAQPDKSGLPSDRFSAERPEGSISTLTIQRTEQRDSAMYRCASSPWTGSESGGYTFGSGTRLTVV.

This chain uses TRBV20-1 with TRBJ2-2; perhaps TRBD2 as D (7 bases). V dropped 6 bases and J dropped 6 bases, with 17 bases sitting between them. Germline V gene lookup returns CDR1 DFQATT and CDR2 SNEGSKA (reference sequence). The CDR3 sequence is 14 residues long. The CDR3 sequence: CSAHIGGGAGELFF. The CDR3, as DNA: TGCAGTGCCCATATAGGGGGGGGAGCCGGGGAGCTGTTTTTT.

The chain uses TRBV5-4 and TRBJ2-5; D perhaps matches TRBD2 (6 bases). Trimming removed 6 bases from V and 5 bases from J, with 17 bases in between. The germline gives CDR1 SGHNT, CDR2 YYREEE (reference sequence). CDR3 length equals 14 residues. Written as DNA, the CDR3 is TGTGCCAGCACCCCCGAGGAGGGTCGTGAGACCCAGTACTTC. It is translated as CASTPEEGRETQYF.

CDR3 DNA sequence: TGTGCCAGCGGGGGTAGTAATTCACCCCTCCACTTT. Translating gives CASGGSNSPLHF. The J gene is TRBJ1-6, the V gene TRBV6-5, with a tentative D call TRBD1 (5 bases). This CDR3 region has 12 residues. Germline CDR1 reads MNHEY; CDR2 reads SVGAGI. The germline V and J ends were trimmed by 8 bases and 6 bases, with 8 bases remaining between them.

The chain employs TRBV5-1 and TRBJ2-3, with 8 bases aligning to TRBD1. CDR1 SGHRS and CDR2 YFSETQ come from the germline V gene. Trimming removed 7 bases from V and 7 bases from J; junction bases left unmatched: 8. The CDR3 spans 13 residues. The CDR3 nucleotides are TGCGCCAGCTCTTTGACAGGGGCTAATACGCAGTATTTT. Translating gives CASSLTGANTQYF.

The rearrangement uses TRBV5-5 and TRBJ1-1; TRBD1 agrees at 7 bases. The V gene end was trimmed by 4 bases and the J gene end by 2 bases; junction bases not matched to a gene: 11. Germline V gives CDR1 SGHKS, CDR2 YYEKEE (reference sequence). CDR3 size: 16 residues. CDR3 in amino acids: CASSPGQASPNTEAFF. CDR3 bases: TGTGCCAGCAGCCCCGGACAGGCTAGCCCCAACACTGAAGCTTTCTTT.

Ten or more counts support this clonotype. V is TRBV5-1 and J is TRBJ2-7, with 7 positions matching TRBD1. Per the germline V gene, CDR1 is SGHRS and CDR2 is YFSETQ. Germline trimming cut 4 bases from V and 1 base from J; bases unmatched to any gene: 2. The CDR3 sequence is 13 residues long. The CDR3 DNA reads TGCGCCAGCAGCCCGGGACAGTCCTACGAGCAGTACTTC. Amino acid sequence: CASSPGQSYEQYF.

The chain recombines TRBV18 with TRBJ2-7, with 8 positions matching TRBD1. Germline lookup yields CDR1 KGHSH and CDR2 LQKENI. V gave up 1 base and J gave up 4 bases; unmatched junction bases: 6. This CDR3 contains 15 residues. The CDR3 region is CASSPQGTGPYEQYF. The CDR3, as DNA: TGTGCCAGCTCACCACAGGGGACAGGCCCGTACGAGCAGTACTTC.

The chain uses TRBV9 and TRBJ2-1; 7 bases fit TRBD2. The CDR3 consists of 14 residues. Germline lookup yields CDR1 SGDLS and CDR2 YYNGEE. The ends lost 4 bases at V and 3 bases at J; junction bases unmatched: 4. The chain's CDR3 is CASSMTSNYNEQFF. The DNA for the CDR3 is TGTGCCAGCAGCATGACTAGCAACTACAATGAGCAGTTCTTC.

The chain recombines TRBV11-3 with TRBJ2-1; 7 bases line up with TRBD1. This CDR3 comprises 15 residues. Germline V gives CDR1 SGHNT, CDR2 YENEEA. The V gene end was trimmed by 5 bases and the J gene end by 6 bases; junction bases not matched to a gene: 10. The CDR3 DNA follows: TGTGCCAGCAGCCCCGGGGCCAAGGGGGCCAATGAGCAGTTCTTC. Translation: CASSPGAKGANEQFF.

The chain uses TRBV10-3 and TRBJ2-3; the D is unclear. V was trimmed by 4 bases and J by 6 bases, leaving 8 bases between them. The CDR3 sequence is 12 residues long. From germline, CDR1 is ENHRY and CDR2 SYGVKD. CDR3 nucleotides: TGTGCCATCAGTGGGGCAGAGGATACGCAGTATTTT. This encodes CAISGAEDTQYF.

To note about this clonotype: Since a much larger clone is just one base distant, this may be a read error. This sequence joins TRBV5-1 and TRBJ2-1; D remains ambiguous. CDR1 SGHRS and CDR2 YFSETQ come from the germline V gene. There are 14 residues in the CDR3. DNA for the CDR3: TGCACCAGCAGCTTGGAGATTTTCGTTGGTGAGCAGTTCTTC. Residues: CTSSLEIFVGEQFF.

The sample holds many counts of this clonotype. The rearrangement joins TRBV20-1 to TRBJ1-2; D is perhaps TRBD1 (5 bases). Germline CDR1 and CDR2: DFQATT and SNEGSKA (reference sequence). The CDR3 spans 13 residues. Trimming took 5 bases from V and 2 from J, leaving 12 bases between them. The CDR3 sequence is CSAWWGINYGYTF. In nucleotides, the CDR3 is TGCAGTGCTTGGTGGGGGATAAACTATGGCTACACCTTC.

Many counts were recorded for this clonotype. The J gene is TRBJ1-2, the V gene TRBV5-4, with 9 bases aligning to TRBD1. Germline trimming cut 4 bases from V and 7 bases from J; bases unmatched to any gene: 2. CDR1 is SGHNT and CDR2 is YYREEE in the germline V gene (reference sequence). The CDR3 loop spans 12 amino acids. CDR3 amino acids: CASSGTGFGYTF. In nucleotides, the CDR3 is TGTGCCAGCAGCGGGACAGGGTTTGGCTACACCTTC. The full variable domain, with the rest looked up from reference TRBV5-4 and TRBJ1-2, is ETGVTQSPTHLIKTRGQQVTLRCSSQSGHNTVSWYQQALGQGPQFIFQYYREEENGRGNFPPRFSGLQFPNYSSELNVNALELDDSALYLCASSGTGFGYTFGSGTRLTVV.

Only a few counts were recorded for this clonotype. CDR3 loop: CASSFTNEKLFF. CDR3 nucleotide sequence: TGTGCCAGCAGCTTCACTAATGAAAAACTGTTTTTT. V usage is TRBV13 and J usage is TRBJ1-4; D unclear. This CDR3 region has 12 residues. V lost 3 bases, J lost 2 bases, and 1 base lay in between. Germline CDR1 is PRHDT and CDR2 is FYEKMQ (reference sequence).

This clonotype was recorded many times. The CDR3 here is CASSPTGLYEQYF. CDR3 coding DNA: TGTGCCAGCAGCCCGACAGGGCTGTACGAGCAGTACTTC. The rearrangement uses TRBV6-5 and TRBJ2-7; the match to TRBD1 covers 7 bases. This CDR3 is 13 amino acids long. V was clipped by 6 bases and J by 4 bases; unmatched bases: 6. Germline CDR1 is MNHEY and CDR2 is SVGAGI.

This clonotype was observed a few times. This chain connects TRBV3-1 to TRBJ1-6; D unresolved. The CDR3 has 15 residues. Trimming stripped 4 bases from V and 5 bases from J, with 12 bases between. Germline CDR1 and CDR2: LGHDT and YNNKEL (reference sequence). The DNA for the CDR3 is TGTGCCAGCAGCCCCAACCGGATGGATAATTCACCCCTCCACTTT. Its protein product is CASSPNRMDNSPLHF.

The table lists this clonotype with many counts. The V call is TRBV7-3, the J call TRBJ2-3; 9 bases match TRBD2. CDR3 length: 19 residues. Germline CDR1 is SGHTA and CDR2 is FQGTGA. V shed 1 base, J shed 1 base, and the junction held 12 bases outside the gene matches. CDR3: CASSLNPSGAYTRTDTQYF. The CDR3 region has the DNA TGTGCCAGCAGCTTAAATCCTAGCGGGGCGTATACTCGCACAGATACGCAGTATTTT.

The CDR3 DNA reads as TGTGCCAGCAGCGTAGCCGGGCAGCGGGGTTCACCCCTCCACTTT. Its protein is CASSVAGQRGSPLHF. The chain combines TRBV9 with TRBJ1-6; D gene unclear. Germline values: CDR1 SGDLS, CDR2 YYNGEE. V lost 0 bases and J lost 9, with 13 bases in between. The CDR3 has 15 amino acids.

This clonotype was counted between two and nine times. The gene calls are TRBV5-1 and TRBJ2-1; no reliable D call. Trimming took off 0 bases at V and 12 bases at J, with 13 bases between the two ends. The CDR3 is made up of 13 amino acids. Germline CDR1 is SGHRS and CDR2 is YFSETQ. The CDR3 sequence is CASSLAYDTGQFF. For the CDR3, the DNA is TGCGCCAGCAGCTTGGCCTACGACACGGGGCAGTTCTTC.

This clonotype appeared a few times. The chain joins TRBV6-5 to TRBJ2-3; D perhaps matches TRBD2 (6 bases). The V gene's germline CDR1 is MNHEY and CDR2 SVGAGI. The CDR3 runs to 14 residues. With 4 bases removed from V and 1 base from J, the gap between germline ends came to 9 bases. CDR3 protein: CASSWRGGTDTQYF. CDR3 DNA sequence: TGTGCCAGCAGTTGGCGGGGAGGCACAGATACGCAGTATTTT.

This clonotype occurred a few times. The J gene is TRBJ1-6, the V gene TRBV5-4, with 7 bases fitting TRBD1. The J segment lost 9 bases and the V segment lost 3 bases, leaving 12 bases of the junction unmatched. CDR3 length: 16 residues. Germline CDR1 reads SGHNT; CDR2 reads YYREEE (reference sequence). The CDR3 nucleotides are TGTGCCAGCAGCTCCCGACAAACAGGGGAGGGTTCACCCCTCCACTTT. Residues: CASSSRQTGEGSPLHF.

The chain couples TRBV20-1 to TRBJ2-7; 10 bases are a match to TRBD1. J lost 12 bases, V lost 4 bases, and 15 bases had no gene match. Germline V CDR1 and CDR2: DFQATT, SNEGSKA (reference sequence). The CDR3 has 14 amino acids. The CDR3 spells CSATKTTGTGDLYF. CDR3 nucleotides: TGCAGTGCTACAAAGACCACCGGGACAGGGGATTTGTACTTC.